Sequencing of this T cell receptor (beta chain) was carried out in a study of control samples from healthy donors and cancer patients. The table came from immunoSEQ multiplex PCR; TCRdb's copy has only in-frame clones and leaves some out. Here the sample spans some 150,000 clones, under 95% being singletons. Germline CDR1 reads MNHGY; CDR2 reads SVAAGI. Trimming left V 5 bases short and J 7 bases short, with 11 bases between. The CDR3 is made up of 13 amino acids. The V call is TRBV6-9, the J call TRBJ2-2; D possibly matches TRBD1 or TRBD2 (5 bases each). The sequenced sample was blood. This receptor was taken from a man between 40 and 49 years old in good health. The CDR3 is CASSLGVIGELFF. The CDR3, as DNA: TGTGCCAGCAGTCTGGGGGTAATCGGGGAGCTGTTTTTT.